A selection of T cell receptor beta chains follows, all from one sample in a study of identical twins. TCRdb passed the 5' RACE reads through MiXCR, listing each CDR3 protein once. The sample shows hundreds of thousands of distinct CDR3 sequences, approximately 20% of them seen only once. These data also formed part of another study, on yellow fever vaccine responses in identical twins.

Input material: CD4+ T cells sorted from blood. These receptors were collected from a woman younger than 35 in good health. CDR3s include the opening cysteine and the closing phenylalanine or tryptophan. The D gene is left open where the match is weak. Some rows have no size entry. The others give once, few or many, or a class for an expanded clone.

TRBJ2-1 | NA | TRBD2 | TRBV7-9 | TGTGCCAGCAGCTCGAGACTAGCGGCCGACAATGAGCAGTTCTTC | CASSSRLAADNEQFF
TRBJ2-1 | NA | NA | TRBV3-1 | TGTGCCAGCAGCCAACACGCGGGTATCTCCTACAATGAGCAGTTCTTC | CASSQHAGISYNEQFF
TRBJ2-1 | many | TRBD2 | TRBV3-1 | TGTGCCAGCAGCCAAGAGGGACTAGCGGGAGGACCTTACAATGAGCAGTTCTTC | CASSQEGLAGGPYNEQFF
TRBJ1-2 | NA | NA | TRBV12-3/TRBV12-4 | TGTGCCAGCAGTTTACGTAGCAGGGGTCTGTATGGCTACACCTTC | CASSLRSRGLYGYTF
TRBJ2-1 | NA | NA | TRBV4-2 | TGTGCCAGCAGCCAAGATCTAGGCGTGGCACCAAGGGTATACAATGAGCAGTTCTTC | CASSQDLGVAPRVYNEQFF
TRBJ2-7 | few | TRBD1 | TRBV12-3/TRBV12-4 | TGTGCCAGCAGTTCAATGGCTCAGGGGGTCTACGAGCAGTACTTC | CASSSMAQGVYEQYF
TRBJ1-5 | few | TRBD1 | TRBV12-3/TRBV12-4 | TGTGCCAGCAGTTTTCAACAGGGGTTGAGTCAGCCCCAGCATTTT | CASSFQQGLSQPQHF
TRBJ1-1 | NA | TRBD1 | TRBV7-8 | TGTGCCAGCAGCCAACTTCTGACAGGGCTGAACACTGAAGCTTTCTTT | CASSQLLTGLNTEAFF
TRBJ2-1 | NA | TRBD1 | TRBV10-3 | TGTGCCATCAGTGAGCCAATGACAGGGGGCAAAGCGGGGAATGAGCAGTTCTTC | CAISEPMTGGKAGNEQFF
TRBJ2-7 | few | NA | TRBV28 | TGTGCCAGCAGTTTAACGGGGGCAGGACACTACGAGCAGTACTTC | CASSLTGAGHYEQYF
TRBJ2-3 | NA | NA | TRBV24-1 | TGTGCCACCAGTGATCGAGACAGTCCCGGGGATACGCAGTATTTT | CATSDRDSPGDTQYF
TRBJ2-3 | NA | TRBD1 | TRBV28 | TGTGCCAGCAGTTTCGGCGGACAGGGCACAGATACGCAGTATTTT | CASSFGGQGTDTQYF
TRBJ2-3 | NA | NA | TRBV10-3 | TGTGCCATCAGTGACCCTCGTGCAGGGAAGAATCTAAGCACAGATACGCAGTATTTT | CAISDPRAGKNLSTDTQYF
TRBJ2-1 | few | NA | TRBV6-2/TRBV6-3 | TGTGCCAGCAGTTTCCCATTGGGTGAGCAGTTCTTC | CASSFPLGEQFF
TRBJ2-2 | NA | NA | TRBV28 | TGTGCCAGCAGATCCGGAGACACCGACACCGGGGAGCTGTTTTTT | CASRSGDTDTGELFF
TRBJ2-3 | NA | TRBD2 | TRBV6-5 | TGTGCCAGCAGTTACGGAGCGGGAGGGTTGGCAGATACGCAGTATTTT | CASSYGAGGLADTQYF
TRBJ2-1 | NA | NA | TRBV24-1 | TGTGCCACCAGTGATACGGTTGAGCAGTTCTTC | CATSDTVEQFF
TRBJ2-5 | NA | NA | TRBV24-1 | TGTGCCACCAGTGATTTGGGGGAGAGTTTAGCCGAGACCCAGTACTTC | CATSDLGESLAETQYF
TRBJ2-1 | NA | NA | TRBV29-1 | TGCAGCGTTTTAAGGGGCCCATACAATGAGCAGTTCTTC | CSVLRGPYNEQFF
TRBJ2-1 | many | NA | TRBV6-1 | TGTGCCAGCAGGCCAGCGGATTCCTACAATGAGCAGTTCTTC | CASRPADSYNEQFF
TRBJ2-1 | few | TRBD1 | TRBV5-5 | TGTGCCAGCAACAGCGGGACAGGGGTCTACAATGAGCAGTTCTTC | CASNSGTGVYNEQFF